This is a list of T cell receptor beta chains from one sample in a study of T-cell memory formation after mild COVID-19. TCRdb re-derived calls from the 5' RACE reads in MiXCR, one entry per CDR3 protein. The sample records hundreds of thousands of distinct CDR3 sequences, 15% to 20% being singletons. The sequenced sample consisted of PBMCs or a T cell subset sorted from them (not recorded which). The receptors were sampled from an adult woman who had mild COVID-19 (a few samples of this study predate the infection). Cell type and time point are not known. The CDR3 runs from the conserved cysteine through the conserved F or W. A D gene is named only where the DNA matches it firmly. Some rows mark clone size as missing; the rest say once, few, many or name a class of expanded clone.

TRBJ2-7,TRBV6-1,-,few,CASSVPIPYEQYF,TGTGCCAGCAGTGTACCGATCCCCTACGAGCAGTACTTC
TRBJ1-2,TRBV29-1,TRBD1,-,CSVRSGQAPWGYTF,TGCAGCGTGAGATCCGGACAGGCCCCTTGGGGCTACACCTTC
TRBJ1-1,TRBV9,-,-,CASSPQVAGYTEAFF,TGTGCCAGCAGCCCCCAGGTGGCAGGATACACTGAAGCTTTCTTT
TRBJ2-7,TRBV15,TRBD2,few,CATSSNIGGYEQYF,TGTGCCACCAGCAGCAACATCGGGGGGTACGAGCAGTACTTC
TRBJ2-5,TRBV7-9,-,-,CASSPPVDIEQVTQYF,TGTGCCAGCAGCCCCCCGGTCGATATAGAACAAGTGACCCAGTACTTC
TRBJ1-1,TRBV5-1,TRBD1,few,CASSLGGGQYQEAFF,TGCGCCAGCAGCTTGGGGGGGGGACAGTATCAAGAAGCTTTCTTT
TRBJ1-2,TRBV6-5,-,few,CASSYGRAFNYGYTF,TGTGCCAGCAGTTACGGTCGGGCCTTCAACTATGGCTACACCTTC
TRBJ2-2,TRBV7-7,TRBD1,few,CASSKGTRDRGLEDTGELFF,TGTGCCAGCAGCAAGGGAACCCGGGACAGGGGGCTAGAGGACACCGGGGAGCTGTTTTTT
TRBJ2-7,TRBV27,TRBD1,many,CASSPGQGAPTYEQYF,TGTGCCAGCAGCCCAGGACAGGGGGCGCCTACTTACGAGCAGTACTTC
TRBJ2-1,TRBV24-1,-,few,CATSDPSGNEQFF,TGTGCCACCAGTGACCCATCGGGTAATGAGCAGTTCTTC
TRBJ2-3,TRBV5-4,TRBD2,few,CASSTGLAQVDTQYF,TGTGCCAGCAGCACGGGACTAGCTCAAGTGGATACGCAGTATTTT
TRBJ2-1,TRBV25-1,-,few,CASTRQSYNEQFF,TGTGCCAGCACTCGACAGTCCTACAATGAGCAGTTCTTC
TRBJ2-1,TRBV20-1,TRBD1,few,CSAIRDRESYNEQFF,TGCAGTGCTATCCGGGACAGGGAATCCTACAATGAGCAGTTCTTC